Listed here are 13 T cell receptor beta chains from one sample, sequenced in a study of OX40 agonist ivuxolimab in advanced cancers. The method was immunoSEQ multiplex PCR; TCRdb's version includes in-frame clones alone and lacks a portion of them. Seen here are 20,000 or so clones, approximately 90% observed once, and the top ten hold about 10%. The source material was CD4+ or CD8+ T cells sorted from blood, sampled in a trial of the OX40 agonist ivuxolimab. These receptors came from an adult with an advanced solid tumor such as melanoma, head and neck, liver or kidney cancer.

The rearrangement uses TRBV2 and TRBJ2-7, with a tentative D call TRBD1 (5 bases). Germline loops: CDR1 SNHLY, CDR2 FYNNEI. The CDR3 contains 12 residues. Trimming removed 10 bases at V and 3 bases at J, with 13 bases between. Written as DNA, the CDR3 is TGTGCCACCCGAGGCAGGGTCTACGAGCAGTACTTC. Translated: CATRGRVYEQYF.

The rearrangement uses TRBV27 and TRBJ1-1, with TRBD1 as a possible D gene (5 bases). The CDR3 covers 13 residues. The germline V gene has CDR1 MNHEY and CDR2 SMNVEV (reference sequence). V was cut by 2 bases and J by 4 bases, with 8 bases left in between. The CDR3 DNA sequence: TGTGCCAGCAGTTTAGGGGGAGTCACTGAAGCTTTCTTT. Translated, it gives CASSLGGVTEAFF.

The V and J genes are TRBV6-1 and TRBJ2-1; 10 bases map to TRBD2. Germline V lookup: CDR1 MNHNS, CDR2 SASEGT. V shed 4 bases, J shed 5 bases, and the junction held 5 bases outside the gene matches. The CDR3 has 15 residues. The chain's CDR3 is CASSGGLAEHNEQFF. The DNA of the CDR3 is TGTGCCAGCAGTGGCGGACTAGCGGAACACAATGAGCAGTTCTTC.

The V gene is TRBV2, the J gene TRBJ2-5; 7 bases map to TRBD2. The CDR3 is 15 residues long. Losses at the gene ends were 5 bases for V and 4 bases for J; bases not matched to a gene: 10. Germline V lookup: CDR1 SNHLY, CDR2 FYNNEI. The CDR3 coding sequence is TGTGCCAGCAGTAAAAGCGGGGCCCCCGGAGAGACCCAGTACTTC. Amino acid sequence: CASSKSGAPGETQYF.

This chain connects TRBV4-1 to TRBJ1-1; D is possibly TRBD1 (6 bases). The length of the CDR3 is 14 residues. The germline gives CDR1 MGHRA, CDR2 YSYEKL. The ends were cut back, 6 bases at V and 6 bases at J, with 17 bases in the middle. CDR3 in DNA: TGCGCCAGCAGTCAACGGGGCAGGGGCGCTGAAGCTTTCTTT. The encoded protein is CASSQRGRGAEAFF.

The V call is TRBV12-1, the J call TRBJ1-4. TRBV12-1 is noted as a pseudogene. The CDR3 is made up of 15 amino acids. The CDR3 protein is CASSPGAATNEKLFF. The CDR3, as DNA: TGTGCCAGCAGCCCCGGAGCGGCAACTAATGAAAAACTGTTTTTT.

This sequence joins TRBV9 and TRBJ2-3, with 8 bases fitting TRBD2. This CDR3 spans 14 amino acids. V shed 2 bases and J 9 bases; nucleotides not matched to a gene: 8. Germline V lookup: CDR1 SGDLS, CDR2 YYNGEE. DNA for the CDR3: TGTGCCAGCAGCGTGGGGACTAGTAGTGACACGCAGTATTTT. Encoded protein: CASSVGTSSDTQYF. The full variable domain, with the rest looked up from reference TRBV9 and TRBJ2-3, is DSGVTQTPKHLITATGQRVTLRCSPRSGDLSVYWYQQSLDQGLQFLIQYYNGEERAKGNILERFSAQQFPDLHSELNLSSLELGDSALYFCASSVGTSSDTQYFGPGTRLTVL.

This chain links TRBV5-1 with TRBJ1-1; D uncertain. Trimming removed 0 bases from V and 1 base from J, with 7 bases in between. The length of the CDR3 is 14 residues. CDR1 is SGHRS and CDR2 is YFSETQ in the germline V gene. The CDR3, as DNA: TGCGCCAGCAGCTTGGGGGCGGGGAACACTGAAGCTTTCTTT. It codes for CASSLGAGNTEAFF.

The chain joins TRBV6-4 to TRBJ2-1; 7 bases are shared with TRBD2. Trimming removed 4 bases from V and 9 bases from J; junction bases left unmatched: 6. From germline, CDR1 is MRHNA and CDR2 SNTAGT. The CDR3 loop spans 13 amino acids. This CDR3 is CASSVGLVGEQFF. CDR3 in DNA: TGTGCCAGCAGTGTCGGACTAGTTGGTGAGCAGTTCTTC.

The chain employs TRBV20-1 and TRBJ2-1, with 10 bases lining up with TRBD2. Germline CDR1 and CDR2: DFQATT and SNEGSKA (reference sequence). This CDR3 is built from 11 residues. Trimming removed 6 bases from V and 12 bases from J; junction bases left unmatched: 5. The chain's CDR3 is CSALLAGGQFF. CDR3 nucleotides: TGCAGTGCCCTCTTAGCGGGAGGGCAGTTCTTC.

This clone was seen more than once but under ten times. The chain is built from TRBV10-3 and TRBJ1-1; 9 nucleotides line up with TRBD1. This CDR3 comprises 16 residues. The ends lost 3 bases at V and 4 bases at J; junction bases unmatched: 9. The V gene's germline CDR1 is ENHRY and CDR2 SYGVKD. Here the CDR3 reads CAISDYWTGEGTEAFF. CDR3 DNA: TGTGCCATCAGTGATTACTGGACAGGGGAGGGCACTGAAGCTTTCTTT.

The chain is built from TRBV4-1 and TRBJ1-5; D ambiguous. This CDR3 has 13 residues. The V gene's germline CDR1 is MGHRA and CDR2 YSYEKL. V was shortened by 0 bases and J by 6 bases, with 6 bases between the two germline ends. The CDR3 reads CASSQDGVQPQHF. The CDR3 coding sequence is TGCGCCAGCAGCCAAGATGGTGTTCAGCCCCAGCATTTT.

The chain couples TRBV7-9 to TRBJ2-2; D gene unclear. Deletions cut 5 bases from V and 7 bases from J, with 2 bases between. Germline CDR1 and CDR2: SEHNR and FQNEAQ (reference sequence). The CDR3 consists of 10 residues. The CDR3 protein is CASSIGELFF. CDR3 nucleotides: TGTGCCAGCAGCATCGGGGAGCTGTTTTTT.